What follows is one T cell receptor (beta chain) and its context. Its antigen is unknown. This record comes from a study of blood T cells in healthy people across ages. Whole-study results and caveats: Diversity figures based on one million T cells were deemed too low. In long-lived donors, naive CD4+ cell counts and diversity exceeded those of aged donors.

Total RNA was isolated from each sample in quantities of at least 5 micrograms. A J-beta primer mix and a sample-barcoded 5' primer were used in a second PCR of roughly 6 to 12 cycles. Each cDNA molecule, via a template-switch adaptor with 12 random nucleotides, was tagged. MiXCR, run by TCRdb on the 5' RACE reads, gives a single entry per CDR3 protein. The sample has approximately 1,700,000 distinct CDR3 sequences; 30% to 40% are singletons. CDR1 and CDR2 from the germline V gene are DFQATT and SNEGSKA (reference sequence). CDR3 length: 14 residues. This clonotype originated in a human donor in good health. V usage is TRBV20-1 and J usage is TRBJ2-4; 10 nucleotides match TRBD1. TRBJ2-7 explains the end of the DNA better; the J call may be wrong. The sequenced sample consisted of blood. CDR3 amino acids: CSAITGQGNNEQYF. Here the CDR3 DNA reads TGCAGTGCTATTACGGGACAGGGGAACAACGAGCAGTACTTC.